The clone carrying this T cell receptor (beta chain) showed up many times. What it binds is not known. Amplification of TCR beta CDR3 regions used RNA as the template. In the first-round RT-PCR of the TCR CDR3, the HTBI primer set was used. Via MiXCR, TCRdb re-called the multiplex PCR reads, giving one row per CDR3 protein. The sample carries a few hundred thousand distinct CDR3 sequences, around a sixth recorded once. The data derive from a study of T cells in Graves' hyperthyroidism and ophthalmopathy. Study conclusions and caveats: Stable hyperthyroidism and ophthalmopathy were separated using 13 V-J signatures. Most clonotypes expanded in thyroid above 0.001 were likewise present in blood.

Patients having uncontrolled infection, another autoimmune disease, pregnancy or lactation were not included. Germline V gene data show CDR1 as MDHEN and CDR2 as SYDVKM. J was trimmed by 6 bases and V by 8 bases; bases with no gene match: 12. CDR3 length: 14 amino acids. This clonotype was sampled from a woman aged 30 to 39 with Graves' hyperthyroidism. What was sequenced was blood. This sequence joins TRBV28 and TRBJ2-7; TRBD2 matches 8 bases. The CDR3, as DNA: TGTGCCAGCTACAATCGCTTAGCGGGAAGCGAGCAGTACTTC. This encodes CASYNRLAGSEQYF.